This TCR beta chain was captured in a study of cytomegalovirus exposure and HLA in healthy donors. Use of 60 Vbeta and 13 Jbeta primers characterized the PCR. Clones were sequenced by immunoSEQ multiplex PCR, and TCRdb holds only the in-frame ones, with some missing. The sample lists about 180,000 clones, around 77% occurring once. CDR3 length equals 14 residues. Trimming removed 7 bases at V and 1 base at J, with 14 bases between. CDR1 and CDR2 (germline): MNHEY, SMNVEV (reference sequence). The sequence derives from a woman between 50 and 59 years old in good health and CMV-seropositive. Sequencing was performed on PBMCs. This rearrangement joins TRBV27 to TRBJ2-7, with TRBD1 as a possible D gene (5 bases). This CDR3 reads CASTPAGISYEQYF. Written as DNA, the CDR3 is TGTGCCAGCACGCCGGCAGGGATTTCCTACGAGCAGTACTTC.